The 17 T cell receptor beta chains reported below all come from one sample, sequenced in a study of patients and donors after allogeneic stem cell transplantation. Via MiXCR, TCRdb re-called the RT-PCR reads, giving one row per CDR3 protein. The data show over 200,000 distinct CDR3 sequences, about 38% seen once. The sequencing input was blood, either unsorted or a sorted T cell fraction (not recorded which). These receptor sequences come from a human donor who was either an allogeneic HSCT recipient or a stem cell or donor lymphocyte infusion donor (not recorded which). It is not recorded whose cells these are; they may come from a transplant donor.

This clonotype was seen more than once but under ten times. The DNA for the CDR3 is TGTGCCAGCACCTCTTCGGGCTCTCACACTGAAGCTTTCTTT. It codes for CASTSSGSHTEAFF. The chain carries TRBV27 and TRBJ1-1; no reliable D call. CDR1 and CDR2 (germline): MNHEY, SMNVEV (reference sequence). The CDR3 contains 14 residues. V lost 7 bases, J lost 3 bases, and 15 bases lay in between.

The chain joins TRBV9 to TRBJ1-1, with D perhaps matching TRBD1 (6 bases). Germline V gives CDR1 SGDLS, CDR2 YYNGEE. V was cut by 2 bases and J by 4 bases, with 15 bases left in between. The CDR3 is 15 residues long. CDR3 nucleotides: TGTGCCAGCAGCGTCCCCGACAGGAGTCCCACTGAAGCTTTCTTT. Translation gives CASSVPDRSPTEAFF.

This chain uses TRBV4-1 with TRBJ1-5, with D perhaps TRBD1 (5 bases). This CDR3 comprises 18 residues. Trimming took 4 bases from V and 2 from J, leaving 21 bases between them. Germline CDR1 is MGHRA and CDR2 is YSYEKL. The CDR3 DNA follows: TGCGCCAGCAGCCCAGGGTCGAGGTTTAATAGCGGCAATCAGCCCCAGCATTTT. It specifies CASSPGSRFNSGNQPQHF.

The chain employs TRBV15 and TRBJ1-1; tentatively, D is TRBD1 (5 bases). V lost 4 bases, J lost 0 bases, and 9 bases lay in between. Per the germline V gene, CDR1 is LNHNV and CDR2 is YYDKDF (reference sequence). The CDR3 runs 14 residues. The CDR3 reads CATSIGAVNTEAFF. The CDR3, as DNA: TGTGCCACCAGCATAGGGGCGGTGAACACTGAAGCTTTCTTT.

This clonotype was counted a single time. The chain combines TRBV6-2 or TRBV6-3 with TRBJ1-5, with a possible D match to TRBD1 (6 bases). CDR3 size: 15 residues. V was clipped by 4 bases and J by 1 base, with 11 bases between them. CDR1 MNHEY and CDR2 SVGEGT come from the germline V gene. This chain's CDR3 is CASSSSTGSNQPQHF. CDR3 nucleotides: TGTGCCAGCAGTTCATCAACAGGGAGCAATCAGCCCCAGCATTTT.

J is TRBJ2-1 and V is TRBV15; 9 positions agree with TRBD1. V dropped 1 base and J dropped 3; count of bases not matched to a gene: 7. Germline V CDR1 and CDR2: LNHNV, YYDKDF (reference sequence). The CDR3 is 17 amino acids. This CDR3 reads CATSRGLPGQGYNEQFF. The CDR3 DNA is TGTGCCACCAGCAGAGGGTTACCGGGACAGGGCTACAATGAGCAGTTCTTC. The whole variable domain, remainder taken from reference TRBV15 and TRBJ2-1, is DAMVIQNPRYQVTQFGKPVTLSCSQTLNHNVMYWYQQKSSQAPKLLFHYYDKDFNNEADTPDNFQSRRPNTSFCFLDIRSPGLGDTAMYLCATSRGLPGQGYNEQFFGPGTRLTVL.

This chain joins TRBV12-3 or TRBV12-4 and TRBJ1-2; 7 nucleotides line up with TRBD1. The CDR3 is 17 amino acids. Trimming removed 3 bases from V and 3 bases from J; junction bases left unmatched: 13. CDR3: CASSFFDRARVDYGYTF. The CDR3 DNA reads as TGTGCCAGCAGTTTTTTCGACAGGGCGCGCGTAGACTATGGCTACACCTTC.

The chain carries TRBV12-3 or TRBV12-4 and TRBJ1-6; 7 bases map to TRBD1. This CDR3 is built from 15 residues. Trimming took 6 bases from V and 6 from J; bases not matched to a gene: 8. CDR3 amino acids: CASRSSTGFNSPLHF. The CDR3 DNA sequence: TGTGCCAGCAGATCCTCGACAGGGTTTAATTCACCCCTCCACTTT.

This clonotype was found a few times. The chain recombines TRBV27 with TRBJ1-1, with 7 bases identical to TRBD1. CDR1 MNHEY and CDR2 SMNVEV come from the germline V gene (reference sequence). The CDR3 contains 15 residues. V shed 6 bases and J 0 bases; nucleotides not matched to a gene: 7. CDR3 nucleotides: TGTGCCAGCAGGCGGGACAGATTCATGAACACTGAAGCTTTCTTT. It codes for CASRRDRFMNTEAFF.

This clonotype has more than one count but fewer than ten. J is TRBJ1-1 and V is TRBV20-1; possibly TRBD1 for D (5 bases). V shed 6 bases and J shed 5 bases, with 16 bases lying between them. The CDR3 length is 13 residues. Germline V gene sequence: CDR1 DFQATT, CDR2 SNEGSKA (reference sequence). CDR3 coding DNA: TGCAGTGCGCCCGGCGGGGGAGGTACTGAAGCTTTCTTT. It is translated as CSAPGGGGTEAFF.

This clonotype appeared a few times. The chain is built from TRBV18 and TRBJ1-3; no definite D call. Trimming removed 2 bases at V and 3 bases at J, with 8 bases between. In germline, CDR1 is KGHSH, CDR2 LQKENI. This CDR3 spans 14 amino acids. DNA for the CDR3: TGTGCCAGCTCACCAACGGCTCGTGGAAACACCATATATTTT. It specifies CASSPTARGNTIYF. Full variable domain (outside the CDR3, taken from reference TRBV18 and TRBJ1-3): NAGVMQNPRHLVRRRGQEARLRCSPMKGHSHVYWYRQLPEEGLKFMVYLQKENIIDESGMPKERFSAEFPKEGPSILRIQQVVRGDSAAYFCASSPTARGNTIYFGEGSWLTVV.

The chain is built from TRBV7-2 and TRBJ1-5; possibly TRBD1 for D (5 bases). V lost 5 bases to trimming and J lost 0 bases, with 8 bases between them. The CDR3 totals 14 residues. The germline V gene has CDR1 SGHTA and CDR2 FQGNSA. CDR3 nucleotides: TGTGCCAGCAGCCCAGGGTATAGCAATCAGCCCCAGCATTTT. It translates to CASSPGYSNQPQHF.

This clonotype showed up just a few times. J is TRBJ1-2 and V is TRBV4-3; 7 bases map to TRBD1. V lost 3 bases, J lost 2 bases, and 3 bases stayed unmatched. Germline V gene data show CDR1 as LGHNA and CDR2 as YSLEER. The CDR3 is made up of 14 amino acids. This CDR3 is CASSQVDRNYGYTF. Here the CDR3 DNA reads TGCGCCAGCAGCCAGGTGGACAGGAACTATGGCTACACCTTC.

The table lists this clonotype with many counts. V usage is TRBV20-1 and J usage is TRBJ1-1; the D is unclear. Trimming removed 0 bases at V and 5 bases at J, with 16 bases between. The CDR3 is made up of 15 amino acids. CDR1 and CDR2 from the germline V gene are DFQATT and SNEGSKA (reference sequence). The CDR3, as DNA: TGCAGTGCTAGAGATCCGGCCAGGCTGGGTACTGAAGCTTTCTTT. Translated: CSARDPARLGTEAFF.

The CDR3 sequence: CASSLSSSGGPHTDTQYF. The DNA of the CDR3 is TGCGCCAGCAGCTTGAGCTCTAGCGGGGGCCCCCACACAGATACGCAGTATTTT. The V call is TRBV5-1, the J call TRBJ2-3, with 10 bases aligning to TRBD2. This CDR3 comprises 18 residues. The junction had 10 bases not matched to a gene; V was cut back by 1 base and J by 2 bases. Germline CDR1 reads SGHRS; CDR2 reads YFSETQ.

This clonotype showed up just a few times. This chain links TRBV5-1 with TRBJ1-1, with TRBD1 identical over 7 bases. Looked up from germline, CDR1 is SGHRS and CDR2 is YFSETQ. CDR3 length equals 14 residues. V gave up 4 bases and J gave up 3 bases; unmatched junction bases: 6. Written as DNA, the CDR3 is TGCGCCAGCAGCCGAGGGACAGTGGACACTGAAGCTTTCTTT. It codes for CASSRGTVDTEAFF.

This clonotype was seen only a few times. This chain joins TRBV10-2 and TRBJ2-3, with 7 positions matching TRBD1. The CDR3 has 15 residues. Per the germline V gene, CDR1 is WSHSY and CDR2 is SAAADI. With 4 bases clipped from V and 0 bases from J, the junction kept 4 bases outside the gene matches. The CDR3 bases are TGCGCCAGCAGTGCCCCGGGACAGAGCACAGATACGCAGTATTTT. This gives the protein CASSAPGQSTDTQYF.